This TCR beta chain was identified during a study of T cell changes during pregnancy in multiple sclerosis. Sequencing was performed with immunoSEQ multiplex PCR; in TCRdb, only in-frame clones are kept and a portion is missing. The sample contains around 70,000 clones, around 90% of which appear only once. Trimming took 3 bases from V and 1 from J, leaving 10 bases between them. CDR3 length: 15 residues. Per the germline V gene, CDR1 is MNHEY and CDR2 is SMNVEV (reference sequence). This TCR was recovered from a female donor in good health, enrolled as a control in a pregnancy study. The V call is TRBV27, the J call TRBJ1-5; D not certain. The sample was peripheral blood, taken in the first trimester of pregnancy. The DNA of the CDR3 is TGTGCCAGCAGTTTGGCCCGGGGAAGCAATCAGCCCCAGCATTTT. Its protein product is CASSLARGSNQPQHF.